The following is a T cell receptor beta chain sequence with its context. Its antigen has not been determined. Base qualities are not at hand, and no much larger clone is one base apart. The data were obtained in a study of T-cell reconstitution after alpha-beta-depleted transplantation in children (dated by TCRdb to about 2016). Looking at the study overall: The study quantitatively tracked T-cell immune reconstitution after TCRalphabeta/CD19-depleted allogeneic hematopoietic cell transplantation in children using TCR repertoire profiling. The full study reports these points: In some patients, the high TCRbeta diversity seen at day 60 was put down to recipient T cells and intrathymic progenitors that had survived conditioning. Over the following months the frequencies of hyperexpanded clones went down, and after one year T-cell counts and TCRbeta diversity were mostly credited to newly produced T cells. Apparently early alphabetaT-cell count recovery about two months after transplant reportedly relied on only several hundred rapidly expanded clones derived from non-depleted graft cells.

CDR1 and CDR2, looked up from the germline V gene (reference sequence), are DFQATT and SNEGSKA. A distance of 14 bases separates the germline ends of V and J, which lose 0 bases and 4 bases respectively. The CDR3 has 15 amino acids, counting the end cysteine and phenylalanine. Solely the CDR3 DNA is kept, with 45 bases framed from the first base. The library was built by means of PCR. This sample was sequenced with an Illumina HiSeq 2500. TCR libraries were prepared with molecular barcoding, using unique molecular identifiers to normalize TCRbeta repertoire quantification. TCRdb reanalyzed the raw reads on its own, using fastp at Q25 for trimming and MiXCR for clone calling, and kept in-frame beta chains. Merged by CDR3 protein, the rows form single entries marked with the most common genes and DNA. The sample table contains about 980,000 distinct CDR3 sequences; only one count was recorded for about 26% of them. Approximately 30% of the sample is held by the ten biggest clonotypes.

The sample's treatment or condition, from its label and the paper: allogeneic hematopoietic cell transplantation with graft depleted of TCRalphabeta T cells and CD19 B cells. TCRalphabeta/CD19-depleted allogeneic hematopoietic cell grafts were given to the transplant recipients, all of whom were children. The sample consisted of PBMCs, mostly from graft donor cells, taken 360 days after TCRalphabeta/CD19-depleted stem cell transplant. The rearranged segments are TRBV20-1 and TRBJ2-3, with TRBD1 tentatively as D gene (6 bases match). The origin of this receptor is a boy under two years old who had a stem cell transplant for SCID, so the T cells may come from the graft donor. The sequenced DNA is TGCAGTGCTAGAGAAGGGGGTGTTCCGCCAGATACGCAGTATTTT. Protein translation: CSAREGGVPPDTQYF.